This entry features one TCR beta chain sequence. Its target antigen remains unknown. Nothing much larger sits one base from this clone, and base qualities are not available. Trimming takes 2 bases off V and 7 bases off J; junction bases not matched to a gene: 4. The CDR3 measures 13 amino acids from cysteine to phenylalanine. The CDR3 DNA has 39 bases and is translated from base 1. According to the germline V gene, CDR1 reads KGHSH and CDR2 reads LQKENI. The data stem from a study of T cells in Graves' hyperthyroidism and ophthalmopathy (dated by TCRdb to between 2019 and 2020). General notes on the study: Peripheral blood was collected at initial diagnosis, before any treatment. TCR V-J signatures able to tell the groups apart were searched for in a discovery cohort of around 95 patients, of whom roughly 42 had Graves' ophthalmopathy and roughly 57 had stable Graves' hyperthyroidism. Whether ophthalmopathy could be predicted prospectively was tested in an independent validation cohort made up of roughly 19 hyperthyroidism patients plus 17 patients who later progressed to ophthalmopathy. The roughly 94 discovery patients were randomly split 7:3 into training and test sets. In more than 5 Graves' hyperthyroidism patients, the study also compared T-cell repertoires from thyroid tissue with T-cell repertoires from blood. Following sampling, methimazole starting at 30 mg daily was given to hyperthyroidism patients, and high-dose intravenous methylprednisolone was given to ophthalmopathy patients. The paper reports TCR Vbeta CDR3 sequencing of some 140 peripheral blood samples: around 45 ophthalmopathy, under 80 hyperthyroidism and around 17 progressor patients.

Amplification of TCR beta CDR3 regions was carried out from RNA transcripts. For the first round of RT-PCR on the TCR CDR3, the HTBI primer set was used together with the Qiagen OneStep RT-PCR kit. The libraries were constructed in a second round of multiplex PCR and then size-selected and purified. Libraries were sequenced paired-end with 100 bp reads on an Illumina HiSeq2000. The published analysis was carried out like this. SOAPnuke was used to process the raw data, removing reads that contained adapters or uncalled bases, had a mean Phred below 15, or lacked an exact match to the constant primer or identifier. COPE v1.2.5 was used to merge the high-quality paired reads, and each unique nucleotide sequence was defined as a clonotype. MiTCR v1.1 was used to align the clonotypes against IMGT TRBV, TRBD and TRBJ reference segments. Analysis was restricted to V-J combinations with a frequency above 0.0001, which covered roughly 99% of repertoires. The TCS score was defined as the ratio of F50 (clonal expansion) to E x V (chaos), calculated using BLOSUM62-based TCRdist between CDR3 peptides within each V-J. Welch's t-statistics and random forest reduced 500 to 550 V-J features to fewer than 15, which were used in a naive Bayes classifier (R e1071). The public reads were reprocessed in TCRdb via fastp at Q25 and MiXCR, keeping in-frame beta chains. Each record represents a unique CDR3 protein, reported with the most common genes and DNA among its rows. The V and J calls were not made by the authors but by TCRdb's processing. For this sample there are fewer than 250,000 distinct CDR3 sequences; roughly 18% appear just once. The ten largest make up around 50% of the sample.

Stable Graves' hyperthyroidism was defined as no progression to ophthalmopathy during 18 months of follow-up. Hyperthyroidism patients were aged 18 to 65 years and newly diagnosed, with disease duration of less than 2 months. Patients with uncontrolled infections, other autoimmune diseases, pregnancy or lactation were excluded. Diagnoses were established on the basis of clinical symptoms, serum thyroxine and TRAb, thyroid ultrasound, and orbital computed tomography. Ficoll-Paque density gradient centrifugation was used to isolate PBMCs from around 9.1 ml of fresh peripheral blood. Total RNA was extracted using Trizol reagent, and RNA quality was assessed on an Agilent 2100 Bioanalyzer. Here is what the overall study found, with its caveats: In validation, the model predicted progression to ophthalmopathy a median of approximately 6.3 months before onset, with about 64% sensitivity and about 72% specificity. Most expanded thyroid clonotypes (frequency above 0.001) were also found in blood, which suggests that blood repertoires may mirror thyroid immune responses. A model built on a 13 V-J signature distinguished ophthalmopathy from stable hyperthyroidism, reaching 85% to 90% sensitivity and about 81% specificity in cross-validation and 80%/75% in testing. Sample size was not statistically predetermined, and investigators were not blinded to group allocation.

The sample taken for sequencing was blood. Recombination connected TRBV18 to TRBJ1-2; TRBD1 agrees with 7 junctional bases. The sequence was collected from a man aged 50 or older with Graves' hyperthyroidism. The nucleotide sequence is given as TGTGCCAGCTCACCAGGGACAGCGAGTGGCTACACCTTC. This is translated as CASSPGTASGYTF.